The sequence of this T cell receptor beta chain was determined in a study of T cells in Graves' hyperthyroidism and ophthalmopathy. The table lists this clonotype with many counts. Uncontrolled infection, other autoimmune disease, pregnancy or lactation disqualified patients from enrolment. Extraction of PBMCs used roughly 9.3 ml of fresh peripheral blood. The CDR3 regions of TCR beta were amplified from RNA transcripts. Researchers ran a first-round RT-PCR on the TCR CDR3 using the HTBI primer set. TCRdb itself ran the multiplex PCR reads through MiXCR, one entry per CDR3 protein. Among roughly 300,000 distinct CDR3 sequences, roughly 14% were seen once, and the ten largest hold roughly 24%. Sequencing input: blood. This receptor was taken from a woman aged 25-40 years with Graves' hyperthyroidism.

CDR3 bases: TGTGCCAGCTCACCACCCCGGGAGGAAGCTTTCTTT. It yields the protein CASSPPREEAFF. The V call is TRBV18, the J call TRBJ1-1; D ambiguous. Germline V gene sequence: CDR1 KGHSH, CDR2 LQKENI. The germline V and J ends were trimmed by 0 bases and 8 bases, with 7 bases remaining between them. CDR3 length: 12 residues.